The clone carrying this T cell receptor beta chain was detected a few times. Libraries were prepared by immunoSEQ multiplex PCR; TCRdb keeps only in-frame clonotypes and omits some of them. The sample consists of almost 80,000 clones, 87% of them appearing once. The CDR3 runs to 18 residues. The V gene's germline CDR1 is SGHVS and CDR2 FQNEAQ. Trimming cost V 5 bases and J 6 bases, with 25 bases left between them. This sample was included in a study of T cell responses to AZD1222 COVID-19 vaccine. This rearrangement joins TRBV7-8 to TRBJ1-4, with a possible D match to TRBD1 (5 bases). This TCR was recovered from an adult in good health. Sequences were derived from peripheral blood, sampled on day 0 of AZD1222 vaccination. The CDR3 region is CASSQGDPATYSDEKLFF. The CDR3 DNA is TGTGCCAGCAGCCAAGGGGACCCTGCTACCTATTCGGATGAAAAACTGTTTTTT.